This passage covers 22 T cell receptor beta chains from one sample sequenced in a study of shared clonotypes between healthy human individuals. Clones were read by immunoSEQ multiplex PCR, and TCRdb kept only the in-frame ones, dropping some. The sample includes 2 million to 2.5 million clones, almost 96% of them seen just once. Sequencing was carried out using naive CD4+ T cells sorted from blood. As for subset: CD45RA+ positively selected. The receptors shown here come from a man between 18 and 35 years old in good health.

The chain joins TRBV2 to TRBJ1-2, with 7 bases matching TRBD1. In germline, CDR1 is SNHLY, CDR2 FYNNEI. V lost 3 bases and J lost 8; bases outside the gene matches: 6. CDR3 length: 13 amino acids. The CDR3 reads CASSDRGHYGYTF. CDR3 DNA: TGTGCCAGCAGTGATAGGGGGCATTACGGCTACACCTTC.

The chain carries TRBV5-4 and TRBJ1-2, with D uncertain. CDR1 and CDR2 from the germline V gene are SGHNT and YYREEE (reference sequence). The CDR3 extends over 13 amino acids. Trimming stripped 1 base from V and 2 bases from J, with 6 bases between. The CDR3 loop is CASSLRRNYGYTF. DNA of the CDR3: TGTGCCAGCAGCTTGCGACGGAACTATGGCTACACCTTC.

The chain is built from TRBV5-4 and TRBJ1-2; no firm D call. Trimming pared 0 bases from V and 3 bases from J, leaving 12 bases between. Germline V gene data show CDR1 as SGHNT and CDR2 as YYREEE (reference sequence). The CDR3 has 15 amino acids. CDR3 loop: CASSLAPGSYYGYTF. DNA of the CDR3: TGTGCCAGCAGCTTGGCCCCCGGATCCTACTATGGCTACACCTTC.

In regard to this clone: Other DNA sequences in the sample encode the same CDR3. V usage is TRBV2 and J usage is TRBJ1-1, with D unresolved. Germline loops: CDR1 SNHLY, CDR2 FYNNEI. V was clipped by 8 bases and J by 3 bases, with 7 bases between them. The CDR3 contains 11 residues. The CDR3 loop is CASQLDTEAFF. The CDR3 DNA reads TGTGCCAGCCAATTAGACACTGAAGCTTTCTTT.

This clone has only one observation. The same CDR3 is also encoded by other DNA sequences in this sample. The CDR3 region is CASSLQGNQPQHF. In nucleotides, the CDR3 is TGTGCCAGCAGCCTACAGGGAAATCAGCCCCAGCATTTT. The rearrangement links TRBV7-9 to TRBJ1-5; TRBD1 might be the D (6 bases). Trimming took off 5 bases at V and 4 bases at J, with 9 bases between the two ends. Germline CDR1 is SEHNR and CDR2 is FQNEAQ (reference sequence). This CDR3 is 13 amino acids long.

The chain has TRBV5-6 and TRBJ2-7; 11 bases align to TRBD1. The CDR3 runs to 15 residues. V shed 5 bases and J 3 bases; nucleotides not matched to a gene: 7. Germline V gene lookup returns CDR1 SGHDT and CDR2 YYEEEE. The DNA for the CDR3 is TGTGCCAGCAGGGGAGGGACAGGGGGATTCTACGAGCAGTACTTC. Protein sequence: CASRGGTGGFYEQYF.

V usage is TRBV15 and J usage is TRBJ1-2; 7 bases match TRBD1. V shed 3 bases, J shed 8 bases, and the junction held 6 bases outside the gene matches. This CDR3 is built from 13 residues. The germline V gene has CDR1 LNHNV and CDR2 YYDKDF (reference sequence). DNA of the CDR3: TGTGCCACCAGCAGGGGGACAGATGGGGGCTACACCTTC. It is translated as CATSRGTDGGYTF.

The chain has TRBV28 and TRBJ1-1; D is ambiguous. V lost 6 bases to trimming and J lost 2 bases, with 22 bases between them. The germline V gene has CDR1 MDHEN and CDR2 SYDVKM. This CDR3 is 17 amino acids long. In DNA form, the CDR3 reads TGTGCCAGCAGGTCACTTGACCCTTATATCCTAAACACTGAAGCTTTCTTT. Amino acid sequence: CASRSLDPYILNTEAFF.

The CDR3 loop reads CASTPGTGELFF. Written as DNA, the CDR3 is TGTGCCAGTACCCCGGGAACCGGGGAGCTGTTTTTT. This chain links TRBV6-6 with TRBJ2-2, with D possibly matching TRBD2 (5 bases). Per germline, CDR1 MNHNY and CDR2 SVGAGI (reference sequence). CDR3 size: 12 residues. V gave up 9 bases and J gave up 5 bases, with 10 bases separating them.

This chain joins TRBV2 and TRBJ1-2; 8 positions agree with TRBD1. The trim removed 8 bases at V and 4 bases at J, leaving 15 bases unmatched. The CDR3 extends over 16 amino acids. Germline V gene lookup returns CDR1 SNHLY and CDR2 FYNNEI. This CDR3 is CASLIKSETGAYGYTF. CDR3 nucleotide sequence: TGTGCCAGCTTGATAAAGTCCGAGACAGGGGCCTATGGCTACACCTTC.

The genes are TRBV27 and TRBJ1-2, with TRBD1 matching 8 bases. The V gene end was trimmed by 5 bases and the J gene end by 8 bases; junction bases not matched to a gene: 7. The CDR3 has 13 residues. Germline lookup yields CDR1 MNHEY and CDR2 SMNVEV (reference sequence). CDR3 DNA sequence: TGTGCCAGCAGTGCCATTTCAGGGGGCGGCTACACCTTC. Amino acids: CASSAISGGGYTF.

The CDR3: CAISGPGGGDNYGYTF. The DNA for the CDR3 is TGTGCCATCAGTGGCCCTGGGGGCGGGGACAACTATGGCTACACCTTC. The chain carries TRBV10-3 and TRBJ1-2; a weak D match, TRBD1 (6 bases). The CDR3 spans 16 residues. V was cut by 4 bases and J by 2 bases, with 17 bases left in between. Looked up from germline, CDR1 is ENHRY and CDR2 is SYGVKD.

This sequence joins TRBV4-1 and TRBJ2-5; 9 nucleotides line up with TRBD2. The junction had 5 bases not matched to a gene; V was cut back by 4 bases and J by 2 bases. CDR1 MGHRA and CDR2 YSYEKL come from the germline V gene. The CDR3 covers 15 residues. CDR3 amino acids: CASSRGGAGQETQYF. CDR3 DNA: TGCGCCAGCAGCCGCGGGGGGGCGGGACAAGAGACCCAGTACTTC.

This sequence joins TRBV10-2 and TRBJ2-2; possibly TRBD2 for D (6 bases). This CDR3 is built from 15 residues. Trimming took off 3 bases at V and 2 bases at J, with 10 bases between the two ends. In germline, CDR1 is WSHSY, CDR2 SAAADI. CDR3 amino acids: CASSDLAENTGELFF. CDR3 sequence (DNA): TGCGCCAGCAGTGATTTAGCGGAAAACACCGGGGAGCTGTTTTTT.

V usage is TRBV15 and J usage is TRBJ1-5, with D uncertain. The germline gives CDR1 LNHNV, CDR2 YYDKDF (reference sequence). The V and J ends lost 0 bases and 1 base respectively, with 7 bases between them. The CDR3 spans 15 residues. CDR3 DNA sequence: TGTGCCACCAGCAGAGATGGAACAAGCAATCAGCCCCAGCATTTT. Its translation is CATSRDGTSNQPQHF.

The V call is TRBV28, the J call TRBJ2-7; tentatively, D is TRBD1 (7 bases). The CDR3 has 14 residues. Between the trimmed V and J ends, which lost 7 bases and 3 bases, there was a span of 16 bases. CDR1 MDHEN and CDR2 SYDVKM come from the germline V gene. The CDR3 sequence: CASIPGGSGYEQYF. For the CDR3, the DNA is TGTGCCAGCATCCCAGGGGGTAGCGGCTACGAGCAGTACTTC.

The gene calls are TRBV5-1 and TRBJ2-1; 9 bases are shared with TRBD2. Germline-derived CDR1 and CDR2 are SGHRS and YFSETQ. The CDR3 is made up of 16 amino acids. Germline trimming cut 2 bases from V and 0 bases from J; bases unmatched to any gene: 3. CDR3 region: CASSFYSGSSYNEQFF. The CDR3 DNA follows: TGCGCCAGCAGCTTCTATAGCGGGAGCTCCTACAATGAGCAGTTCTTC.

CDR3 loop: CASSPPGLALKGQETQYF. CDR3 nucleotide sequence: TGTGCCAGCTCACCGCCGGGACTAGCGCTTAAGGGGCAAGAGACCCAGTACTTC. This rearrangement joins TRBV18 to TRBJ2-5, with 10 positions matching TRBD2. J gave up 2 bases and V 3 bases, and 12 bases lay outside the gene matches. CDR1 and CDR2 (germline): KGHSH, LQKENI. The CDR3 sequence is 18 residues long.

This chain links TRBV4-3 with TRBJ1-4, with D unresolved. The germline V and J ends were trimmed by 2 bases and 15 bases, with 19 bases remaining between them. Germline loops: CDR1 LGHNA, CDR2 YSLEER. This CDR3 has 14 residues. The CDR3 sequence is CASSQRTFEKEVFF. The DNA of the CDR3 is TGCGCCAGCAGCCAACGTACCTTCGAGAAGGAGGTGTTTTTT.

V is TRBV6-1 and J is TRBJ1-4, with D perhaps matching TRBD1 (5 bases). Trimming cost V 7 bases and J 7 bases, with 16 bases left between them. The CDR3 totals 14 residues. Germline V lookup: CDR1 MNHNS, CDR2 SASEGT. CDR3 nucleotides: TGTGCCAGCACCCCGGGGACGGTGGCTGAAAAACTGTTTTTT. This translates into CASTPGTVAEKLFF.

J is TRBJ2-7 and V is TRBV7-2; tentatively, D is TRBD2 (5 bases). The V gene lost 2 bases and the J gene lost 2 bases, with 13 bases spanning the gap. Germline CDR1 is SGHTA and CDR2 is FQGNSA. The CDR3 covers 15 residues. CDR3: CASSLNGGPTYEQYF. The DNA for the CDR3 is TGTGCCAGCAGCTTAAATGGCGGGCCTACCTACGAGCAGTACTTC.

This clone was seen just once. This CDR3 is CATSRDKTNTEAFF. CDR3 in DNA: TGTGCCACCAGCAGAGATAAAACCAACACTGAAGCTTTCTTT. The chain uses TRBV15 and TRBJ1-1; D gene ambiguous. This CDR3 region has 14 residues. CDR1 is LNHNV and CDR2 is YYDKDF in the germline V gene (reference sequence). V gave up 0 bases and J gave up 2 bases, with 7 bases separating them.